The 28 T cell receptor beta chains presented below share a single source sample, sequenced in a study of shared clonotypes between healthy human individuals. CD8 cells classed as naive were CD45RO-negative and positively selected for CCR7, excluding terminally differentiated effector memory CD45RA+ cells. TCRdb's copy holds only in-frame clones and misses some; the assay was immunoSEQ multiplex PCR. Counted here are around 2,000,000 clones, 85% to 95% occurring once; the ten biggest clones make up about 1.1%. The sample consisted of naive CD8+ T cells sorted from blood. These receptors originate from a man between 18 and 29 years old in good health.

CDR3 protein: CASSYGTLVTDTQYF. DNA of the CDR3: TGTGCCAGCAGCTACGGGACCCTCGTTACAGATACGCAGTATTTT. This rearrangement joins TRBV5-6 to TRBJ2-3, with D perhaps TRBD1 or TRBD2 (5 bases each). Germline V CDR1 and CDR2: SGHDT, YYEEEE. The CDR3 is made up of 15 amino acids. Deletions cut 3 bases from V and 3 bases from J, with 14 bases between.

A note on this clone: This sample includes further DNA sequences coding for the same CDR3. The V gene is TRBV2, the J gene TRBJ1-1; D gene ambiguous. V was pared by 3 bases and J by 6 bases, with 2 bases between. The CDR3 covers 10 residues. Germline loops: CDR1 SNHLY, CDR2 FYNNEI. CDR3 coding DNA: TGTGCCAGCAGTGAGGCTGAAGCTTTCTTT. This gives the protein CASSEAEAFF.

The chain employs TRBV11-2 and TRBJ2-5; D is possibly TRBD2 (6 bases). The germline V gene encodes CDR1 SGHAT and CDR2 FQNNGV. Between the trimmed V and J ends, which lost 5 bases and 2 bases, there was a span of 21 bases. The CDR3 runs to 17 residues. CDR3 DNA: TGTGCCAGCAGCGAATTCCGAGGAGCGGGCTTACAAGAGACCCAGTACTTC. Translated, it gives CASSEFRGAGLQETQYF.

The J gene is TRBJ1-1, the V gene TRBV9, with D possibly TRBD1 on 6 matching bases. The length of the CDR3 is 15 residues. V was cut by 0 bases and J by 5 bases, with 14 bases left in between. CDR1 SGDLS and CDR2 YYNGEE come from the germline V gene. CDR3 sequence: CASSVEGESLTEAFF. The CDR3 nucleotides read TGTGCCAGCAGCGTAGAGGGGGAGTCTTTGACTGAAGCTTTCTTT. The full variable domain, completed using reference TRBV9 and TRBJ1-1, is DSGVTQTPKHLITATGQRVTLRCSPRSGDLSVYWYQQSLDQGLQFLIQYYNGEERAKGNILERFSAQQFPDLHSELNLSSLELGDSALYFCASSVEGESLTEAFFGQGTRLTVV.

This chain links TRBV13 with TRBJ2-5; 11 nucleotides agree with TRBD1. The CDR3 is made up of 16 amino acids. Trimming cost V 1 base and J 3 bases; bases outside gene matches: 4. CDR1 and CDR2 from the germline V gene are PRHDT and FYEKMQ (reference sequence). CDR3 in DNA: TGTGCCAGCAGCTTAGTTGGACAGGGGGCCGAAGAGACCCAGTACTTC. Amino acids: CASSLVGQGAEETQYF.

The genes are TRBV6-1 and TRBJ2-7, with 7 bases matching TRBD2. Unmatched junction bases numbered 6, after V lost 3 bases and J lost 1 base. Germline CDR1 MNHNS, CDR2 SASEGT. CDR3 length: 15 residues. This chain's CDR3 is CASSDLPAGSYEQYF. The DNA of the CDR3 is TGTGCCAGCAGTGACCTCCCAGCGGGGTCCTACGAGCAGTACTTC.

The chain recombines TRBV5-1 with TRBJ1-2; 8 bases are shared with TRBD1. The CDR3 length is 16 residues. Trimming at V came to 4 bases and at J to 4 bases, leaving 12 bases not matched to a gene. Germline CDR1 reads SGHRS; CDR2 reads YFSETQ. The CDR3 spells CASSPAPGQVFYGYTF. The CDR3 nucleotides read TGCGCCAGCAGCCCCGCCCCGGGACAGGTCTTCTATGGCTACACCTTC.

This clone was observed a single time. The chain employs TRBV10-2 and TRBJ2-7; D uncertain. The CDR3 extends over 13 amino acids. In germline, CDR1 is WSHSY, CDR2 SAAADI. Trimming took 7 bases from V and 0 from J, leaving 10 bases between them. The CDR3 nucleotides are TGCGCCAGCATGTCGGCCGACTCCTACGAGCAGTACTTC. Its protein product is CASMSADSYEQYF.

This chain joins TRBV5-1 and TRBJ2-7; no clear D gene. Per germline, CDR1 SGHRS and CDR2 YFSETQ. Trimming removed 5 bases from V and 3 bases from J, with 9 bases in between. The CDR3 runs 12 residues. CDR3 protein: CASRNDIYEQYF. CDR3 nucleotide sequence: TGCGCCAGCAGGAATGATATCTACGAGCAGTACTTC.

This rearrangement joins TRBV28 to TRBJ1-1; TRBD1 is a possible D gene (6 bases). Deletions cut 5 bases from V and 1 base from J, with 11 bases between. The CDR3 runs 14 residues. Per germline, CDR1 MDHEN and CDR2 SYDVKM. CDR3 region: CASSVQGQNTEAFF. CDR3 in DNA: TGTGCCAGCAGTGTCCAGGGGCAGAACACTGAAGCTTTCTTT. Full variable domain (rest looked up from reference TRBV28 and TRBJ1-1): DVKVTQSSRYLVKRTGEKVFLECVQDMDHENMFWYRQDPGLGLRLIYFSYDVKMKEKGDIPEGYSVSREKKERFSLILESASTNQTSMYLCASSVQGQNTEAFFGQGTRLTVV.

This chain links TRBV5-1 with TRBJ2-3, with 8 bases matching TRBD2. The junction had 14 bases not matched to a gene; V was cut back by 3 bases and J by 2 bases. This CDR3 spans 18 amino acids. Germline V gene data show CDR1 as SGHRS and CDR2 as YFSETQ. As DNA, the CDR3 is TGCGCCAGCAGCTCGGGCCTCACCGGGACTAGAGACACAGATACGCAGTATTTT. Protein product: CASSSGLTGTRDTDTQYF.

Remarks on this clone: In the same sample, other DNA sequences code for this CDR3. This rearrangement joins TRBV27 to TRBJ1-5; 8 positions agree with TRBD1. Looked up from germline, CDR1 is MNHEY and CDR2 is SMNVEV (reference sequence). V was clipped by 6 bases and J by 2 bases; unmatched bases: 3. CDR3 size: 14 residues. The CDR3 nucleotides are TGTGCCAGCAGGCCGACAGGGGGCAATCAGCCCCAGCATTTT. Translated, it gives CASRPTGGNQPQHF.

On this clone: Other DNA sequences in this specimen translate into the identical CDR3. The genes are TRBV13 and TRBJ2-1, with a possible D match to TRBD1 (5 bases). CDR1 is PRHDT, CDR2 FYEKMQ, per germline (reference sequence). V was trimmed by 4 bases and J by 7 bases, leaving 8 bases between them. This CDR3 is 12 amino acids long. The CDR3: CASSSQGNEQFF. The CDR3 DNA is TGTGCCAGCAGCTCCCAGGGAAATGAGCAGTTCTTC.

This chain connects TRBV18 to TRBJ2-7, with a possible D match to TRBD2 (6 bases). Germline V gives CDR1 KGHSH, CDR2 LQKENI. The CDR3 contains 15 residues. Trimming cost V 3 bases and J 4 bases, with 16 bases left between them. The chain's CDR3 is CASSPEAQEGYEQYF. CDR3 DNA sequence: TGTGCCAGCTCACCTGAGGCGCAGGAGGGGTACGAGCAGTACTTC.

This sequence joins TRBV15 and TRBJ2-2; D gene unclear. The CDR3 length is 16 residues. Germline CDR1 and CDR2: LNHNV and YYDKDF (reference sequence). The V gene lost 0 bases and the J gene lost 3 bases, with 11 bases spanning the gap. The CDR3 loop is CATSREDSPYTGELFF. Here the CDR3 DNA reads TGTGCCACCAGCAGAGAAGACTCCCCATACACCGGGGAGCTGTTTTTT.

J is TRBJ2-7 and V is TRBV14; 11 positions agree with TRBD1. The CDR3 length is 15 residues. The V segment lost 3 bases and the J segment 7 bases; nucleotides outside the gene matches: 8. The germline CDR1 and CDR2 sequences are SGHDN and FVKESK. The CDR3 reads CASSHRTGGVWEQYF. DNA of the CDR3: TGTGCCAGCAGCCATCGGACAGGGGGCGTTTGGGAGCAGTACTTC.

The chain couples TRBV4-1 to TRBJ2-1; no firm D call. The germline CDR1 and CDR2 sequences are MGHRA and YSYEKL. The CDR3 runs to 14 residues. The V and J ends lost 0 bases and 3 bases respectively, with 6 bases between them. The CDR3 protein is CASSQDRNYNEQFF. The CDR3 bases are TGCGCCAGCAGCCAAGACCGGAACTACAATGAGCAGTTCTTC.

The chain combines TRBV7-6 with TRBJ2-7; 11 nucleotides match TRBD1. Germline-derived CDR1 and CDR2 are SGHVS and FNYEAQ. The junction had 2 bases not matched to a gene; V was cut back by 0 bases and J by 7 bases. The CDR3 spans 14 residues. The DNA for the CDR3 is TGTGCCAGCAGCTTAGCAGGGACAGGGGGAGAGCAGTACTTC. Its protein product is CASSLAGTGGEQYF.

The chain employs TRBV27 and TRBJ2-7; a possible D gene is TRBD1 (5 bases). The V end was cut by 2 bases, the J end by 2 bases, with 10 bases between. CDR1 is MNHEY and CDR2 is SMNVEV in the germline V gene (reference sequence). This CDR3 is built from 14 residues. The CDR3 DNA follows: TGTGCCAGCAGTTTAGTCCAGGGAACCTACGAGCAGTACTTC. As protein: CASSLVQGTYEQYF.

The rearrangement links TRBV28 to TRBJ2-7; TRBD2 matches 10 bases. V shed 3 bases, J shed 3 bases, and the junction held 5 bases outside the gene matches. Germline V gives CDR1 MDHEN, CDR2 SYDVKM. The CDR3 covers 15 residues. In DNA, the CDR3 is TGTGCCAGCAGTTTCGTAGCGGGGGGTTACTACGAGCAGTACTTC. Its translation is CASSFVAGGYYEQYF. The full variable domain, its missing parts supplied by reference TRBV28 and TRBJ2-7, is DVKVTQSSRYLVKRTGEKVFLECVQDMDHENMFWYRQDPGLGLRLIYFSYDVKMKEKGDIPEGYSVSREKKERFSLILESASTNQTSMYLCASSFVAGGYYEQYFGPGTRLTVT.

This clone was observed once. The chain links TRBV27 to TRBJ2-1; TRBD2 agrees at 8 bases. The CDR3 sequence is 14 residues long. Germline V gene sequence: CDR1 MNHEY, CDR2 SMNVEV (reference sequence). V was pared by 5 bases and J by 7 bases, with 7 bases of the junction left unmatched. The CDR3 bases are TGTGCCAGCAGTCTACTAGCGGCTCATAATGAGCAGTTCTTC. Translated: CASSLLAAHNEQFF.

This CDR3 reads CASSLDAPPGKWEQYF. The DNA of the CDR3 is TGTGCCAGCAGCTTAGATGCCCCACCGGGAAAGTGGGAGCAGTACTTC. The chain recombines TRBV7-9 with TRBJ2-7; tentatively, D is TRBD2 (5 bases). There are 16 residues in the CDR3. The ends were cut back, 1 base at V and 7 bases at J, with 20 bases in the middle. From germline, CDR1 is SEHNR and CDR2 FQNEAQ (reference sequence).

This clone has just one count. In the same sample, other DNA sequences code for this CDR3. The CDR3 region has the DNA TGTGCCAGCAGCTTGGACAGGAATCAGCCCCAGCATTTT. It codes for CASSLDRNQPQHF. The rearrangement uses TRBV5-6 and TRBJ1-5, with D possibly matching TRBD1 (5 bases). There are 13 residues in the CDR3. Trimming stripped 0 bases from V and 4 bases from J, with 5 bases between. CDR1 and CDR2 from the germline V gene are SGHDT and YYEEEE. Full variable domain (outside the CDR3, taken from reference TRBV5-6 and TRBJ1-5): DAGVTQSPTHLIKTRGQQVTLRCSPKSGHDTVSWYQQALGQGPQFIFQYYEEEERQRGNFPDRFSGHQFPNYSSELNVNALLLGDSALYLCASSLDRNQPQHFGDGTRLSIL.

Concerning this clone itself: Other DNA variants within this sample encode the same CDR3. The chain recombines TRBV27 with TRBJ2-1; TRBD2 matches 9 bases. The CDR3 is 16 residues long. The V and J ends lost 3 bases and 1 base, in that order; junction bases with no gene match: 4. Germline assignment: CDR1 MNHEY and CDR2 SMNVEV (reference sequence). The CDR3 DNA reads TGTGCCAGCAGTTTTGTAGCGGGGGTATCCTACAATGAGCAGTTCTTC. Its protein product is CASSFVAGVSYNEQFF.

This clone was picked up one time. The chain is built from TRBV5-1 and TRBJ2-7; 9 nucleotides align to TRBD1. J lost 0 bases, V lost 6 bases, and 16 bases had no gene match. Germline CDR1 SGHRS, CDR2 YFSETQ. The CDR3 has 18 amino acids. CDR3 region: CASTGTGRNGFSSYEQYF. In DNA, the CDR3 is TGCGCCAGCACGGGGACAGGGAGGAATGGCTTTAGCTCCTACGAGCAGTACTTC.

The chain combines TRBV5-6 with TRBJ2-2, with D maybe TRBD2 (6 bases). Germline CDR1 reads SGHDT; CDR2 reads YYEEEE. With 4 bases removed from V and 3 bases from J, the gap between germline ends came to 16 bases. The CDR3 runs 16 residues. CDR3 sequence reads: CASSKTPSAYTGELFF. The DNA of the CDR3 is TGTGCCAGCAGCAAGACCCCTAGCGCCTACACCGGGGAGCTGTTTTTT.

This chain links TRBV7-9 with TRBJ1-4; tentatively, D is TRBD1 (5 bases). V dropped 4 bases and J dropped 7 bases, with 16 bases sitting between them. Per germline, CDR1 SEHNR and CDR2 FQNEAQ (reference sequence). CDR3 length equals 15 residues. CDR3 DNA sequence: TGTGCCAGCAGCTCTTGGGAAAGGGGAGGTGAAAAACTGTTTTTT. Translated, it gives CASSSWERGGEKLFF.

CDR3 sequence reads: CASSAGEQFF. Here the CDR3 DNA reads TGTGCCAGCAGCGCCGGGGAGCAGTTCTTC. The genes are TRBV11-2 and TRBJ2-1; no clear D gene. V lost 5 bases and J 10 bases, leaving 6 bases between the germline ends. CDR3 size: 10 residues. Germline V CDR1 and CDR2: SGHAT, FQNNGV.